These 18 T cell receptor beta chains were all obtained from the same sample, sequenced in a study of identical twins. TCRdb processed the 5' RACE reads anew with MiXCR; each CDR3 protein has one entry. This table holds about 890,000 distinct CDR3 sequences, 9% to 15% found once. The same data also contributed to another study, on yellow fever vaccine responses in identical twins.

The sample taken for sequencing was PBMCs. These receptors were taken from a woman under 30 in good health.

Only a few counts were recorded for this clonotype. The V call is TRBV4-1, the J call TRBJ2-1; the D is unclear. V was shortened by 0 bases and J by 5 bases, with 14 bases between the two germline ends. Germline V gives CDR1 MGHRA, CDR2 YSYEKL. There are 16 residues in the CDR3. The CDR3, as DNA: TGCGCCAGCAGCCAAGATCCTAGTAGGGCCCACAATGAGCAGTTCTTC. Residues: CASSQDPSRAHNEQFF.

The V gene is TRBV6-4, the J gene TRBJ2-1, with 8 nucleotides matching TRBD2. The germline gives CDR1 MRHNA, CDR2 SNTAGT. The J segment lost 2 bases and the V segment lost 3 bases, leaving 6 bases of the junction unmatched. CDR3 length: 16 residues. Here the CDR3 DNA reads TGTGCCAGCAGTGATATAGCGGGGCGGACCTACAATGAGCAGTTCTTC. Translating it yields CASSDIAGRTYNEQFF.

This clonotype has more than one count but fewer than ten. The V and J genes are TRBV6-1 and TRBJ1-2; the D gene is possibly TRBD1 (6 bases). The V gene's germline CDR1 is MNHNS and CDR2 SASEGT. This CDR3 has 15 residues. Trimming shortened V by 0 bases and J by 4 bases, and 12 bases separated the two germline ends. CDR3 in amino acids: CASSEAPQGGYGYTF. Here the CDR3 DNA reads TGTGCCAGCAGTGAAGCGCCACAGGGAGGCTATGGCTACACCTTC.

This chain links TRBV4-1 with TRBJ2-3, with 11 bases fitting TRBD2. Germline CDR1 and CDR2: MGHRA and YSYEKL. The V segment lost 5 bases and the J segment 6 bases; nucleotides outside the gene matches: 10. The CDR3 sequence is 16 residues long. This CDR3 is CASSTHSGGAGDTQYF. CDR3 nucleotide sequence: TGCGCCAGCAGCACCCATAGCGGGGGGGCCGGGGATACGCAGTATTTT.

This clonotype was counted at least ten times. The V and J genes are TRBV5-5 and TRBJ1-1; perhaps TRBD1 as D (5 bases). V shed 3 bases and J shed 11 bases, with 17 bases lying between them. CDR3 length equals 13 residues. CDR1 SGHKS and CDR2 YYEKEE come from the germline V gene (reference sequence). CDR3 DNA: TGTGCCAGCAGCTCCCTGACAGTCCCGACGGCTTTCTTT. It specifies CASSSLTVPTAFF.

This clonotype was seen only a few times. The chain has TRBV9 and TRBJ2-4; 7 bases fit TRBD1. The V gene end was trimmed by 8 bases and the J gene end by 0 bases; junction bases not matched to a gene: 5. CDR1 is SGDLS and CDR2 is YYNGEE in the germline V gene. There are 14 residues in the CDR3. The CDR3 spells CARRGLLAKNIQYF. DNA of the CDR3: TGTGCCAGAAGGGGGCTTCTAGCCAAAAACATTCAGTACTTC.

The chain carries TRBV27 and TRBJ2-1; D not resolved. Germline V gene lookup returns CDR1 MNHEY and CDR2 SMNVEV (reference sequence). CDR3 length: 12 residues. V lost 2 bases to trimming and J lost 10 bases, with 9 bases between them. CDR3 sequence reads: CASSLRLGEQFF. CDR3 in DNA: TGTGCCAGCAGTTTACGGTTAGGAGAGCAGTTCTTC.

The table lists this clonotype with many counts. The CDR3: CASAGGNEAFF. The CDR3 DNA reads as TGTGCCAGCGCAGGGGGGAATGAAGCTTTCTTT. This chain joins TRBV11-2 and TRBJ1-1, with 7 bases that match TRBD1. Germline V gene data show CDR1 as SGHAT and CDR2 as FQNNGV. The CDR3 sequence is 11 residues long. V shed 8 bases and J 7 bases; nucleotides not matched to a gene: 4.

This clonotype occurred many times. The CDR3 sequence is CSAGRQGVSYNEQFF. The CDR3 DNA reads TGCAGTGCCGGCCGGCAGGGGGTCTCCTACAATGAGCAGTTCTTC. The gene calls are TRBV20-1 and TRBJ2-1; 7 nucleotides align to TRBD1. CDR1 and CDR2 from the germline V gene are DFQATT and SNEGSKA (reference sequence). The CDR3 length is 15 residues. V shed 6 bases, J shed 0 bases, and the junction held 8 bases outside the gene matches.

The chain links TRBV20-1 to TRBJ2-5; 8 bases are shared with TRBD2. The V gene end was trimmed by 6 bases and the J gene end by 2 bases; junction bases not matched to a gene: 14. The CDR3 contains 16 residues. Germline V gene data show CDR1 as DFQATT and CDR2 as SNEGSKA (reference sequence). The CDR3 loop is CSAISPGRGGQETQYF. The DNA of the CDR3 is TGCAGTGCGATCAGCCCCGGGAGGGGGGGGCAAGAGACCCAGTACTTC.

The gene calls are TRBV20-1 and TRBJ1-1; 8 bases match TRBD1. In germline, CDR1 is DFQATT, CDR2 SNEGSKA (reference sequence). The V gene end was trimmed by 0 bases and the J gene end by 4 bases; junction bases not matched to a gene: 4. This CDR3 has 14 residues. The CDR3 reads CSARDGTGPTEAFF. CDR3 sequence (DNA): TGCAGTGCTAGAGATGGGACAGGACCCACTGAAGCTTTCTTT.

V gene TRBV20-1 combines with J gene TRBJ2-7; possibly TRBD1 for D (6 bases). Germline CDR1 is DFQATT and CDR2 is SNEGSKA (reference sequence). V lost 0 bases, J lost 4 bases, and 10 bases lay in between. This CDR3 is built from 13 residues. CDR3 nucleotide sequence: TGCAGTGCTAGAGAGGGGGCGAGGTACGAGCAGTACTTC. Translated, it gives CSAREGARYEQYF.

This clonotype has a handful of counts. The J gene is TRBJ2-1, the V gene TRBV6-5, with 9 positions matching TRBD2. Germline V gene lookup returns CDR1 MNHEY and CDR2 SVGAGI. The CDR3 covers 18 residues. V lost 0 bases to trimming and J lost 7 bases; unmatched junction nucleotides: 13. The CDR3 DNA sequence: TGTGCCAGCAGTTACTCGATCGGCGGGAGGGAAAGAGTGAATGAGCAGTTCTTC. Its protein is CASSYSIGGRERVNEQFF.

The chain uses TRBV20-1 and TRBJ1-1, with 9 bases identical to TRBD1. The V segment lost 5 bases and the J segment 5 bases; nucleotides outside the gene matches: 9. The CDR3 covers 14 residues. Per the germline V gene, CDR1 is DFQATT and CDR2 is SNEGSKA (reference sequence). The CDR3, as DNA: TGCAGTGCTCTCAACAGGGGGCCGGGGACTGAAGCTTTCTTT. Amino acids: CSALNRGPGTEAFF.

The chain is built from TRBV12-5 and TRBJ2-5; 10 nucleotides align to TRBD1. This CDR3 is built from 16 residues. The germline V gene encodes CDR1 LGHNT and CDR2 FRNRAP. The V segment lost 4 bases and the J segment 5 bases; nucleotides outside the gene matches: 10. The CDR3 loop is CASGWGQGSQGETQYF. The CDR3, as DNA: TGTGCTAGTGGTTGGGGACAGGGGTCCCAAGGGGAGACCCAGTACTTC.

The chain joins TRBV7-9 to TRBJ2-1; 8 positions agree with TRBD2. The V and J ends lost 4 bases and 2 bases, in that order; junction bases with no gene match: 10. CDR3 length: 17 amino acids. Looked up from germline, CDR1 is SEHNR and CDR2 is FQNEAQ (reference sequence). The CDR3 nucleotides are TGTGCCAGCAGCTCCGGCCCAACTAGCGGCACCTACAATGAGCAGTTCTTC. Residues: CASSSGPTSGTYNEQFF. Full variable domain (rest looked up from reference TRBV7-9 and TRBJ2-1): DTGVSQNPRHKITKRGQNVTFRCDPISEHNRLYWYRQTLGQGPEFLTYFQNEAQLEKSRLLSDRFSAERPKGSFSTLEIQRTEQGDSAMYLCASSSGPTSGTYNEQFFGPGTRLTVL.

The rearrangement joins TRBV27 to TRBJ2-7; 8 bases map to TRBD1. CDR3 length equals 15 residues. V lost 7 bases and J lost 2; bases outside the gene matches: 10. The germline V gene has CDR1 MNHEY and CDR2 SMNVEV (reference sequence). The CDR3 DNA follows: TGTGCCAGCACACCCCGGGACAGGTACCCCTACGAGCAGTACGTC. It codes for CASTPRDRYPYEQYV.

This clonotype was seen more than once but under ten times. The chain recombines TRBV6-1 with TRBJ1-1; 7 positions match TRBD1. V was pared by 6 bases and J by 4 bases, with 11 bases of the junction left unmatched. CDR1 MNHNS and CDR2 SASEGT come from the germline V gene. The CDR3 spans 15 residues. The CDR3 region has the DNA TGTGCCAGCAGAAAACTTTCAGGGGGGATCACTGAAGCTTTCTTT. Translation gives CASRKLSGGITEAFF.